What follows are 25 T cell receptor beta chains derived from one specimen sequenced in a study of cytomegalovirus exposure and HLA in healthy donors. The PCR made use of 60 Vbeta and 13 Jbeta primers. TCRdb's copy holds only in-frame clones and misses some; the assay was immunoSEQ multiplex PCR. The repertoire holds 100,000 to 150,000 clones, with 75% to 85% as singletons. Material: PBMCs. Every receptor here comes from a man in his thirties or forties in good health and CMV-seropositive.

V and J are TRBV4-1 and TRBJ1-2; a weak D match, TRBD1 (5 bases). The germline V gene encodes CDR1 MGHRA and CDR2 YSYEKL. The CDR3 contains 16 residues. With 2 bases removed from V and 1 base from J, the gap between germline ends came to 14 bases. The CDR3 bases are TGCGCCAGCAGCCAACCCCTTGACAGTTTTAACTATGGCTACACCTTC. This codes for CASSQPLDSFNYGYTF.

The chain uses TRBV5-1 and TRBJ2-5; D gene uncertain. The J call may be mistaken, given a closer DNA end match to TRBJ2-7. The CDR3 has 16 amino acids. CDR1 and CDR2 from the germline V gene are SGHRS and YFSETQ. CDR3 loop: CASSLLVAHPSYEQYF. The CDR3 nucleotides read TGCGCCAGCAGCTTGCTAGTGGCCCACCCCTCGTACGAGCAGTACTTC.

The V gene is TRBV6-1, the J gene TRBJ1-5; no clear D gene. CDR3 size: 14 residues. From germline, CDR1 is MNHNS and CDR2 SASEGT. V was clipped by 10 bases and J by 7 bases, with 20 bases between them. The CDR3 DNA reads TGTGCCACCTCCCGAGGTTCCGAGGGCCAGCCCCAGCATTTT. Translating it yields CATSRGSEGQPQHF.

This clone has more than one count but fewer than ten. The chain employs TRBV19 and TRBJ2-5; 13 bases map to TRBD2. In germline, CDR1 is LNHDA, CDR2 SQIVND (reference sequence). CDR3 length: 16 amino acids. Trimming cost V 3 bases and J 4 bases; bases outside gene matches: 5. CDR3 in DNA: TGTGCCAGTAGTATCGGGACTAGCGGGGCCCCAGAGACCCAGTACTTC. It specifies CASSIGTSGAPETQYF.

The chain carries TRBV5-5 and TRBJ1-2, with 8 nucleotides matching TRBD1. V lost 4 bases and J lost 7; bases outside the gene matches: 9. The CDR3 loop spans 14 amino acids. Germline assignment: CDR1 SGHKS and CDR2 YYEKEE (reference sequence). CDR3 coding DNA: TGTGCCAGCAGCACGACAGGGGAAGTCAGTGGCTACACCTTC. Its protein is CASSTTGEVSGYTF.

The CDR3 DNA follows: TGTGCCAGCAGTGAATTAGGGGGTGCTGGGGCCAACGTCCTGACTTTC. It is translated as CASSELGGAGANVLTF. The rearrangement joins TRBV6-4 to TRBJ2-6; a weak D match, TRBD1 (6 bases). V lost 3 bases and J 2 bases, leaving 11 bases between the germline ends. Germline V gene lookup returns CDR1 MRHNA and CDR2 SNTAGT. This CDR3 spans 16 amino acids.

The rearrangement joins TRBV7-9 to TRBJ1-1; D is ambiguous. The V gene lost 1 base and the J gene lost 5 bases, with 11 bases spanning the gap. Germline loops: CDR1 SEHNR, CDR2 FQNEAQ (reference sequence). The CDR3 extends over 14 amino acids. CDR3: CASSLGHSRTEAFF. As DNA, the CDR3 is TGTGCCAGCAGCTTAGGCCACAGTAGGACTGAAGCTTTCTTT.

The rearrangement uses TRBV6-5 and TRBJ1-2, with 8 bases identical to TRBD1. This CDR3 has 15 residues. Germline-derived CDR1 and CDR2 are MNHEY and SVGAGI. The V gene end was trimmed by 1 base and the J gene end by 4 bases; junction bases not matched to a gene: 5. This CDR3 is CASSYFDRGLYGYTF. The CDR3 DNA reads TGTGCCAGCAGTTACTTCGACAGGGGCCTCTATGGCTACACCTTC.

The CDR3 DNA is TGTGCCAGTAGTATGACCATGTGGACAGCAGCAGATAATTCACCCCTCCACTTT. Its translation: CASSMTMWTAADNSPLHF. The chain recombines TRBV19 with TRBJ1-6; D perhaps matches TRBD1 (6 bases). From germline, CDR1 is LNHDA and CDR2 SQIVND (reference sequence). The V gene lost 3 bases and the J gene lost 5 bases, with 20 bases spanning the gap. This CDR3 is 18 amino acids long.

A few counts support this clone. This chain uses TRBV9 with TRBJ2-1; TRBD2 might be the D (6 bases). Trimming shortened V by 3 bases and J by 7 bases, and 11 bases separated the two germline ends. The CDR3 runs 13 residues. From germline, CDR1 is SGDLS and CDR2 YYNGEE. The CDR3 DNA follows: TGTGCCAGCAGCGCCTTTAGCGGAAATGAGCAGTTCTTC. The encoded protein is CASSAFSGNEQFF. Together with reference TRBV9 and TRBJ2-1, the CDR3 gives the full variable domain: DSGVTQTPKHLITATGQRVTLRCSPRSGDLSVYWYQQSLDQGLQFLIQYYNGEERAKGNILERFSAQQFPDLHSELNLSSLELGDSALYFCASSAFSGNEQFFGPGTRLTVL.

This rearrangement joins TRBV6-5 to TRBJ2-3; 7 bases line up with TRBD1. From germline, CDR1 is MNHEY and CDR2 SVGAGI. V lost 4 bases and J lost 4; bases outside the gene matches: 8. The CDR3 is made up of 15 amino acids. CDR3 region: CASSSLRQGPDTQYF. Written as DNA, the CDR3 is TGTGCCAGCAGTTCCCTCAGACAGGGCCCAGATACGCAGTATTTT.

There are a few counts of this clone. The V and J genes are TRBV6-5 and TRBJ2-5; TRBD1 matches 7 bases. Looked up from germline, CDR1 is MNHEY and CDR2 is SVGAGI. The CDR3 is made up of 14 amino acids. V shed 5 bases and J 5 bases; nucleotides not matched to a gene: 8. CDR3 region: CASSPQGYRETQYF. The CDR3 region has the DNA TGTGCCAGCAGTCCACAGGGGTATCGGGAGACCCAGTACTTC.

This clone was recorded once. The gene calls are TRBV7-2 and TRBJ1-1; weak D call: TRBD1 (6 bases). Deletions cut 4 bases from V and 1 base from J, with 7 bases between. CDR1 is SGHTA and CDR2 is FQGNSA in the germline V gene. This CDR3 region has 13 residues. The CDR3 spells CASSSQGNTEAFF. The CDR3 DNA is TGTGCCAGCAGCTCACAGGGGAACACTGAAGCTTTCTTT.

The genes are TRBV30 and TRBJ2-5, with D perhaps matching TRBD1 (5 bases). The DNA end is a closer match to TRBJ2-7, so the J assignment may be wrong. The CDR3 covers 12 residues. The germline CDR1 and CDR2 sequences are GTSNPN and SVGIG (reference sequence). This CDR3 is CAWSRQRYEQYF. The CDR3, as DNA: TGTGCCTGGAGCAGACAGCGCTACGAGCAGTACTTC.

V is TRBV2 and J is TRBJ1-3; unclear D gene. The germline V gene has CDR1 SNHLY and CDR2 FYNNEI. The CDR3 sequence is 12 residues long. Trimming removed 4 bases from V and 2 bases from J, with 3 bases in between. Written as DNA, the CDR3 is TGTGCCAGCAGTGTTACTGGAAACACCATATATTTT. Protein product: CASSVTGNTIYF.

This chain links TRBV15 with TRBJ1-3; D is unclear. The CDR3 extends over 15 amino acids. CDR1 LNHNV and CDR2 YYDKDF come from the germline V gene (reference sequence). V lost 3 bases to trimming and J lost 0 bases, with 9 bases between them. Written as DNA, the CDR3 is TGTGCCACCAGCAGCGATCGGTACTCTGGAAACACCATATATTTT. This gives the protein CATSSDRYSGNTIYF.

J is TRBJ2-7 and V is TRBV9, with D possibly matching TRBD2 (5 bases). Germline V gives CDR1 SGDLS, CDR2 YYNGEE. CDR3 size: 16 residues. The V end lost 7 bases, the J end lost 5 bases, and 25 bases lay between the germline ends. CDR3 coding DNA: TGTGCCAGCGGCCCAAGAGGACTGACGTGGGGAGACGAGCAGTACTTC. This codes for CASGPRGLTWGDEQYF.

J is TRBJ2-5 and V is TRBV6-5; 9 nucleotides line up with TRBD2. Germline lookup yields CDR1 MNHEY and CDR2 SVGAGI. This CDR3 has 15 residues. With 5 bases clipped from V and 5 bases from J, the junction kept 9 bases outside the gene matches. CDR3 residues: CASSPGRGGRETQYF. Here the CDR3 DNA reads TGTGCCAGCAGTCCCGGGCGGGGGGGCCGGGAGACCCAGTACTTC.

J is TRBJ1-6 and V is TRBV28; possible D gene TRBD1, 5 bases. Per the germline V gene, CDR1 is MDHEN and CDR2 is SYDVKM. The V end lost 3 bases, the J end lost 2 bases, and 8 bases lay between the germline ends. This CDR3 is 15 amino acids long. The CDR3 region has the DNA TGTGCCAGCAGTTTCGACAGTACCTATAATTCACCCCTCCACTTT. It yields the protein CASSFDSTYNSPLHF.

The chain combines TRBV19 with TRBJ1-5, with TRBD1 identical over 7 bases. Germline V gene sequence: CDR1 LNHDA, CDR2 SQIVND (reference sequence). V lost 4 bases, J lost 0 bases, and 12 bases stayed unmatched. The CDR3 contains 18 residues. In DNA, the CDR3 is TGTGCCAGTAGTACCACCAGACAGGGAGAGGATAGCAATCAGCCCCAGCATTTT. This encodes CASSTTRQGEDSNQPQHF.

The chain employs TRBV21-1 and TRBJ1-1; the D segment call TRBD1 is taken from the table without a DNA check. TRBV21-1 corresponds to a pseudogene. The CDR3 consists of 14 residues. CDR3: CASSEVQGDTEAFF. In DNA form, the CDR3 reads TGTGCCAGCAGCGAGGTTCAGGGGGACACTGAAGCTTTCTTT.

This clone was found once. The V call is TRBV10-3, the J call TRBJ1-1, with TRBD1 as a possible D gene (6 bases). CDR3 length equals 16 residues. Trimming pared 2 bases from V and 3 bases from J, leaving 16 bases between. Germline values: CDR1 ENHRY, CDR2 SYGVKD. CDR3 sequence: CAISEPQGPRDTEAFF. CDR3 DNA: TGTGCCATCAGTGAGCCCCAGGGGCCCCGCGACACTGAAGCTTTCTTT.

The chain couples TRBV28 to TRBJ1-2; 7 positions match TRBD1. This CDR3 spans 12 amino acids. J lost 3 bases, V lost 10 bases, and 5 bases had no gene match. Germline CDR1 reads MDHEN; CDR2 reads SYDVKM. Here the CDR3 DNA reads TGTGCCACGGGCAGGGGGGACTATGGCTACACCTTC. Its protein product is CATGRGDYGYTF.

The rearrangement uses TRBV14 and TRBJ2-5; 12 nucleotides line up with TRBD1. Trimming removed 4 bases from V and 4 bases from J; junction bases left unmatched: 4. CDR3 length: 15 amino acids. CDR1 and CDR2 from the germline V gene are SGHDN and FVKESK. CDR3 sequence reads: CASSPGTGGRETQYF. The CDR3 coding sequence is TGTGCCAGCAGCCCCGGGACAGGGGGCCGAGAGACCCAGTACTTC. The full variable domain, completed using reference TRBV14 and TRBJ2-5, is EAGVTQFPSHSVIEKGQTVTLRCDPISGHDNLYWYRRVMGKEIKFLLHFVKESKQDESGMPNNRFLAERTGGTYSTLKVQPAELEDSGVYFCASSPGTGGRETQYFGPGTRLLVL.

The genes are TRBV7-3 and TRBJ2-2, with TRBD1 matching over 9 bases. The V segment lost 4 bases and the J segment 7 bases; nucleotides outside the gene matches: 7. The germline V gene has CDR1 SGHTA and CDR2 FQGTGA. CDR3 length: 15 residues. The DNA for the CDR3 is TGTGCCAGCAGCTCCTCGGACAGGGGTGGCGGGGAGCTGTTTTTT. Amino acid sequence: CASSSSDRGGGELFF.